This record covers a single T cell receptor beta chain. Its antigen remains undetermined. Base qualities are not recorded, but no much larger clone differs from it by a single base. These data come from a study of blood T cell repertoires in COVID-19 (dated by TCRdb to the early 2020s). Regarding the research as a whole: The collaborator samples originated in the United States, Italy and Spain and spanned the acute and convalescent phases of COVID-19. The material from the prospective study consisted of cDNA or gDNA derived from T cells, B-cell-depleted T cells, or PBMCs. Subjects who had been exposed to COVID-19, were actively infected with it, or had recovered from it provided the deeply sampled blood TCRbeta repertoires that made up the dataset. The repertoires were released in a freely available public database intended as a resource for research on the immune response to SARS-CoV-2. The samples were drawn from two sources: the first 160 participants of the ongoing ImmuneRACE study, and about 1,300 subjects contributed by 6 global collaborators. Sample metadata almost always included a de-identified subject ID, COVID-19 status, age in years and sex. HLA class I and class II types, where available, came from metadata supplied by the sample provider rather than from assay-based typing. On the study overall, not on this receptor specifically: The amount of clinical and demographic metadata varied by source and participant and was provided uncurated.

TCRbeta CDR3 regions were amplified from genomic DNA using the immunoSEQ Assay, a bias-controlled multiplex PCR. The source study handled its data this way. The number of nucleated cells in each sample was estimated by amplification of reference gene primers within the assay. Sequence reads were collapsed and filtered to measure the absolute abundance of every unique TCRbeta CDR3 rearrangement. For each sample, productive Simpson clonality was calculated as the square root of Simpson's diversity index over productive rearrangements. This immuneACCESS table, as held by TCRdb, lists in-frame sequences with V and J called but not all clones. Of the missing ones, under half trace to an unresolved V gene in checked studies; the others have no known cause. V and J calls and clone size are given by that table; D and trimming were obtained from the DNA. The sample table holds about 250,000 clones, of which nearly 90% were seen once. About 3% of the sample lies in the top ten.

The CDR3 runs 15 amino acids, cysteine and phenylalanine included. This entry keeps only the CDR3 DNA: 45 bases, framed from base 1. Sequences SEHNR (CDR1) and FQNEAQ (CDR2) are obtained from the germline V gene (reference sequence). V is pared back by 2 bases and J by 5 bases, with 16 bases lying between the germline termini. The collaborating institutions used their own protocols to collect whole blood in K2EDTA tubes. For TCRbeta analysis, collaborator samples were shipped as frozen whole blood, as isolated PBMCs, or as DNA extracted from either sample type. The V and J genes are TRBV7-9 and TRBJ2-7, and perhaps TRBD2 as D gene, on 6 matching bases. This TCR was sampled from a man younger than 30 with active or convalescent COVID-19. What was sequenced was peripheral blood. The CDR3 has the sequence CASSLWAGQSDEQYF. In nucleotides, the sequence is TGTGCCAGCAGCTTATGGGCGGGGCAGTCAGACGAGCAGTACTTC.